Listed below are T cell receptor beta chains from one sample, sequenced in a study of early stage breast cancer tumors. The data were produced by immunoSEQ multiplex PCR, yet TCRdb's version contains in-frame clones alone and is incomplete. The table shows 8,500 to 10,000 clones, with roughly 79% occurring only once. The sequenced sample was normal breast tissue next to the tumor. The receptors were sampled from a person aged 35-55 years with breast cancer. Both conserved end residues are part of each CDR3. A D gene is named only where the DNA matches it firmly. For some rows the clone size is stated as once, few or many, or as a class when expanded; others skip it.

CDR3nt: TGTGCCAGCAGCCTCTTAGGGTCTATCTACGAGCAGTACTTC
CDR3aa: CASSLLGSIYEQYF
j_gene: TRBJ2-7
abundance: -
v_gene: TRBV5-4
d_gene: -

CDR3nt: TGCGCCAGCAGCCCCGGTGGGCCGAACACTGAAGCTTTCTTT
CDR3aa: CASSPGGPNTEAFF
j_gene: TRBJ1-1
abundance: -
v_gene: TRBV5-1
d_gene: -

CDR3nt: TGCGCCAGCAGCCAAGATGGGTACAGGGGGCATCAGCCCCAGCATTTT
CDR3aa: CASSQDGYRGHQPQHF
j_gene: TRBJ1-5
abundance: -
v_gene: TRBV4-1
d_gene: TRBD1

CDR3nt: TGTGCCACCAGCAGGGGGGGAGTGGGTGGTGAGCAGTTCTTC
CDR3aa: CATSRGGVGGEQFF
j_gene: TRBJ2-1
abundance: -
v_gene: TRBV15
d_gene: -

CDR3nt: TGTGCCATCAGCGTCGACATATTAGCGGGAGGGCCGGTGGATGAGCAGTTCTTC
CDR3aa: CAISVDILAGGPVDEQFF
j_gene: TRBJ2-1
abundance: -
v_gene: TRBV10-3
d_gene: TRBD2

CDR3nt: TGTGCCAGCTCACCGGGACTAACCAGGGAGCAGTACTTC
CDR3aa: CASSPGLTREQYF
j_gene: TRBJ2-7
abundance: -
v_gene: TRBV18
d_gene: TRBD2

CDR3nt: TGTGCCAGCAGCTTGGGCCAGGGGTCCCTCAGAGATACGCAGTATTTT
CDR3aa: CASSLGQGSLRDTQYF
j_gene: TRBJ2-3
abundance: -
v_gene: TRBV5-6
d_gene: -

CDR3nt: TGTGCCAGCTCACCCGAATATCTAGCGGGAGATGAGCAGTACTTC
CDR3aa: CASSPEYLAGDEQYF
j_gene: TRBJ2-7
abundance: -
v_gene: TRBV18
d_gene: TRBD2

CDR3nt: TGTGCCACCGGAGTTTACAGGGTGGATGAAAAACTGTTTTTT
CDR3aa: CATGVYRVDEKLFF
j_gene: TRBJ1-4
abundance: once
v_gene: TRBV6-1
d_gene: -

CDR3nt: TGTGCCTGGACCAATCCGGGACTAGCGGGGTCGATCACCGGGGAGCTGTTTTTT
CDR3aa: CAWTNPGLAGSITGELFF
j_gene: TRBJ2-2
abundance: -
v_gene: TRBV30
d_gene: TRBD2

CDR3nt: TGCGCCAGCAGCTTCAGGGGGCTGAACACTGAAGCTTTCTTT
CDR3aa: CASSFRGLNTEAFF
j_gene: TRBJ1-1
abundance: -
v_gene: TRBV5-1
d_gene: TRBD1

CDR3nt: TGCGCCAGCAGCCAAGATAGGGACAAAAGCCTTTACAATGAGCAGTTCTTC
CDR3aa: CASSQDRDKSLYNEQFF
j_gene: TRBJ2-1
abundance: -
v_gene: TRBV4-1
d_gene: -

CDR3nt: TGTGCCAGCAGCCCCCCACGGCCCCCCCTCAATGAGCAGTTCTTC
CDR3aa: CASSPPRPPLNEQFF
j_gene: TRBJ2-1
abundance: -
v_gene: TRBV11-1
d_gene: -

CDR3nt: TGTGCCATCAGCGGACTAGCGGGAGCTTCGGGGGCCAACGTCCTGACTTTC
CDR3aa: CAISGLAGASGANVLTF
j_gene: TRBJ2-6
abundance: -
v_gene: TRBV10-3
d_gene: TRBD2

CDR3nt: TGCGCCAGCAGCCAATCCCTAGCGGTCTACAATGAGCAGTTCTTC
CDR3aa: CASSQSLAVYNEQFF
j_gene: TRBJ2-1
abundance: -
v_gene: TRBV4-1
d_gene: TRBD2

CDR3nt: TGTGCCAGCAGCAGTATGTTGGGGGCTGGCGAGCAGTACTTC
CDR3aa: CASSSMLGAGEQYF
j_gene: TRBJ2-7
abundance: -
v_gene: TRBV9
d_gene: -